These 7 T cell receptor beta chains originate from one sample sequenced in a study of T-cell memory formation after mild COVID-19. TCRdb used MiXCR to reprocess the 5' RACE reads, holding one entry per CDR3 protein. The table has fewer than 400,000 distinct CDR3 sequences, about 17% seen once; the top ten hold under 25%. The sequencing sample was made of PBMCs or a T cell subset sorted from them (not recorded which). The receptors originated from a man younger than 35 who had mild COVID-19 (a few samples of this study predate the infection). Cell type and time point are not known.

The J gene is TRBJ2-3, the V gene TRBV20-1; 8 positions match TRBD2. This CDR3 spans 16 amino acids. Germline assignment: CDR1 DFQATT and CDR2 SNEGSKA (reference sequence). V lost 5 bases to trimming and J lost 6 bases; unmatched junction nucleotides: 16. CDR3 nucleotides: TGCAGTGCTCCGGACTCTTTAGCGGGGCGGAGTGATACGCAGTATTTT. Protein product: CSAPDSLAGRSDTQYF.

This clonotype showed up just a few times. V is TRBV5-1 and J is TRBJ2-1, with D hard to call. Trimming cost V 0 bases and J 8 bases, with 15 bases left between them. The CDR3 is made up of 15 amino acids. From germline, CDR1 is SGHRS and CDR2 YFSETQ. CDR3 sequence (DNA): TGCGCCAGCAGCTTGGAGCAAGTCCTACTTGATGAGCAGTTCTTC. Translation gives CASSLEQVLLDEQFF.

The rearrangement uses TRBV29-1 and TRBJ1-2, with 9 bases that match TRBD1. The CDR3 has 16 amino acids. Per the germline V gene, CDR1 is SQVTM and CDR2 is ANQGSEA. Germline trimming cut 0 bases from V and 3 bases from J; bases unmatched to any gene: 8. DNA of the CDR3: TGCAGCGTTGAAGAGCCGCCCGGACAGGGGCACTATGGCTACACCTTC. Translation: CSVEEPPGQGHYGYTF.

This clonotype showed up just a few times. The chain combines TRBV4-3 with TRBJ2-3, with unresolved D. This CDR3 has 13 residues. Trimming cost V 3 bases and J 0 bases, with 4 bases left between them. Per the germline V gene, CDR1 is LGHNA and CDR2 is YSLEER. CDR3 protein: CASSHPSTDTQYF. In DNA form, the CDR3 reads TGCGCCAGCAGCCATCCTAGCACAGATACGCAGTATTTT.

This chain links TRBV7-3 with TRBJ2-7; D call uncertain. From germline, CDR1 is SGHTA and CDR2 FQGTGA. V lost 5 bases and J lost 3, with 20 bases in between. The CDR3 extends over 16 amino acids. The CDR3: CASSPSRSTDRYEQYV. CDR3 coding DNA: TGTGCCAGCAGCCCCAGCAGGAGTACCGATCGCTACGAGCAGTACGTC.

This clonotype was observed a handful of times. The CDR3, as DNA: TGTGCCAGTAGGGCGGGGGTCTTTGCCGGGGAGCTGTTTTTT. Protein sequence: CASRAGVFAGELFF. The chain employs TRBV19 and TRBJ2-2, with TRBD2 identical over 7 bases. This CDR3 region has 14 residues. Germline V gene sequence: CDR1 LNHDA, CDR2 SQIVND (reference sequence). After removal of 6 bases from V and 6 bases from J, the junction contained 7 bases not matched to a gene.

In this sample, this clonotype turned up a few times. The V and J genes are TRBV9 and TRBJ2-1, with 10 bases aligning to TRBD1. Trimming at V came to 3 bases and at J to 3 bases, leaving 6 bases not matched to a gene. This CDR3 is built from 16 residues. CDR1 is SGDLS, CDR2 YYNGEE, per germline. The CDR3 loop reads CASSEGGQGVYNEQFF. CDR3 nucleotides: TGTGCCAGCAGCGAGGGAGGACAGGGGGTCTACAATGAGCAGTTCTTC.